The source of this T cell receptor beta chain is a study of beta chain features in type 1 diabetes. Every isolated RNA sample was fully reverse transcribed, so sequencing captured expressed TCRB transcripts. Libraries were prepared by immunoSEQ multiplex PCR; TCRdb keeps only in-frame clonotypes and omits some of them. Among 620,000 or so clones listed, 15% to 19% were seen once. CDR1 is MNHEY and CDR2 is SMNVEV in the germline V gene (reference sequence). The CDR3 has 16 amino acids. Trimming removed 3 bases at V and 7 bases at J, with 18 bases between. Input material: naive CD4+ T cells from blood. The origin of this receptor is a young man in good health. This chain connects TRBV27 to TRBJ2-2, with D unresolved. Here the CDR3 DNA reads TGTGCCAGCAGTTTCATTGGGCCGTTTTCGGGCGGGGAGCTGTTTTTT. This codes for CASSFIGPFSGGELFF.